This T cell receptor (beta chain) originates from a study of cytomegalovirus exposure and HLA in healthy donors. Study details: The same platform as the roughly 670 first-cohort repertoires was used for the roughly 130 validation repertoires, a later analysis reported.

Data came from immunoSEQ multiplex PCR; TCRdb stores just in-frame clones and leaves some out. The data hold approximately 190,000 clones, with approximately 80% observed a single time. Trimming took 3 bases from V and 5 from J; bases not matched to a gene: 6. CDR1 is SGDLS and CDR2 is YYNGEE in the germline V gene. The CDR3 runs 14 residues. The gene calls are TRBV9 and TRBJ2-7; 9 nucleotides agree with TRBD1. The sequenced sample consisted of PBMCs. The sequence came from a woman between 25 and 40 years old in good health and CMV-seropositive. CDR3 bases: TGTGCCAGCAGCGCGGGACAGGGTTTCCACGAGCAGTACTTC. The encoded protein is CASSAGQGFHEQYF.